What follows are 8 T cell receptor beta chains derived from one specimen sequenced in a study of blood T cells in healthy people across ages. A second roughly 6 to 11 cycle PCR used barcoded and J-beta primers. Each CDR3 protein is one row after TCRdb ran MiXCR on the 5' RACE reads. The table shows around 400,000 distinct CDR3 sequences, with about 55% occurring only once. Sequencing was performed on blood. All receptors come from a man aged 60 to 75 in good health.

The chain recombines TRBV20-1 with TRBJ2-6, with D perhaps TRBD1 or TRBD2 (5 bases each). This CDR3 has 16 amino acids. V was pared by 7 bases and J by 2 bases, with 18 bases between. Looked up from germline, CDR1 is DFQATT and CDR2 is SNEGSKA (reference sequence). The CDR3 nucleotides are TGCAGTGGAACTCCCGACACGGGGCCTGGGGCCAACGTCCTGACTTTC. This codes for CSGTPDTGPGANVLTF.

As for this clonotype: Since a much larger clone is just one base distant, this may be a read error. The genes are TRBV29-1 and TRBJ1-2, with D possibly being TRBD1 (6 bases). This CDR3 is 15 amino acids long. Germline-derived CDR1 and CDR2 are SQVTM and ANQGSEA. The V end was cut by 0 bases, the J end by 4 bases, with 15 bases between. The DNA of the CDR3 is TGCAGCGTTGAAGAGACTCTTAGGGGGGGCTATGGCTACACCTTC. Its protein is CSVEETLRGGYGYTF.

This chain connects TRBV6-8 to TRBJ2-7; D call uncertain. Trimming stripped 0 bases from V and 6 bases from J, with 15 bases between. The CDR3 is 15 amino acids. Germline lookup yields CDR1 MNHGY and CDR2 SAAAGT. The CDR3 nucleotides read TGTGCCAGCAGTTACTCGAAGGGCCCTACGGGCGAGCAGTACTTC. Translation: CASSYSKGPTGEQYF.

This clonotype was picked up many times. This chain uses TRBV5-6 with TRBJ1-4; D might be TRBD1 (5 bases). Per the germline V gene, CDR1 is SGHDT and CDR2 is YYEEEE. Trimming stripped 4 bases from V and 7 bases from J, with 8 bases between. This CDR3 is built from 12 residues. Written as DNA, the CDR3 is TGTGCCAGCAGCAAGGGGAGTGAAAAACTGTTTTTT. It yields the protein CASSKGSEKLFF.

V gene TRBV7-2 combines with J gene TRBJ2-1; D is ambiguous. This CDR3 region has 12 residues. Germline V gives CDR1 SGHTA, CDR2 FQGNSA. Trimming left V 5 bases short and J 10 bases short, with 12 bases between. CDR3 sequence reads: CASSPSPHEQFF. CDR3 nucleotides: TGTGCCAGCAGCCCCTCCCCCCACGAGCAGTTCTTC.

This chain connects TRBV2 to TRBJ2-5, with D tentatively TRBD2 (6 bases). The CDR3 is 15 amino acids. V dropped 6 bases and J dropped 1 base, with 15 bases sitting between them. CDR1 and CDR2 from the germline V gene are SNHLY and FYNNEI. Written as DNA, the CDR3 is TGTGCCAGCAGGCCACAACCTAGCGTCCAAGAGACCCAGTACTTC. Amino acids: CASRPQPSVQETQYF.

Only a few counts were recorded for this clonotype. The CDR3 here is CASSLASRGLSEQYF. The DNA of the CDR3 is TGCGCCAGCAGCTTGGCCTCCAGGGGGCTGAGCGAGCAGTACTTC. The chain couples TRBV5-1 to TRBJ2-7; 8 bases are shared with TRBD1. Germline V gives CDR1 SGHRS, CDR2 YFSETQ. The CDR3 runs 15 residues. V shed 0 bases, J shed 6 bases, and the junction held 8 bases outside the gene matches.

This clonotype was counted between two and nine times. This rearrangement joins TRBV6-2 or TRBV6-3 to TRBJ2-1; 8 nucleotides line up with TRBD2. CDR3 size: 15 residues. Germline V gene sequence: CDR1 MNHEY, CDR2 SVGEGT. Trimming at V came to 6 bases and at J to 4 bases, leaving 8 bases not matched to a gene. CDR3: CASSNGGGGYNEQFF. In nucleotides, the CDR3 is TGTGCCAGCAGCAACGGTGGCGGGGGGTACAATGAGCAGTTCTTC.